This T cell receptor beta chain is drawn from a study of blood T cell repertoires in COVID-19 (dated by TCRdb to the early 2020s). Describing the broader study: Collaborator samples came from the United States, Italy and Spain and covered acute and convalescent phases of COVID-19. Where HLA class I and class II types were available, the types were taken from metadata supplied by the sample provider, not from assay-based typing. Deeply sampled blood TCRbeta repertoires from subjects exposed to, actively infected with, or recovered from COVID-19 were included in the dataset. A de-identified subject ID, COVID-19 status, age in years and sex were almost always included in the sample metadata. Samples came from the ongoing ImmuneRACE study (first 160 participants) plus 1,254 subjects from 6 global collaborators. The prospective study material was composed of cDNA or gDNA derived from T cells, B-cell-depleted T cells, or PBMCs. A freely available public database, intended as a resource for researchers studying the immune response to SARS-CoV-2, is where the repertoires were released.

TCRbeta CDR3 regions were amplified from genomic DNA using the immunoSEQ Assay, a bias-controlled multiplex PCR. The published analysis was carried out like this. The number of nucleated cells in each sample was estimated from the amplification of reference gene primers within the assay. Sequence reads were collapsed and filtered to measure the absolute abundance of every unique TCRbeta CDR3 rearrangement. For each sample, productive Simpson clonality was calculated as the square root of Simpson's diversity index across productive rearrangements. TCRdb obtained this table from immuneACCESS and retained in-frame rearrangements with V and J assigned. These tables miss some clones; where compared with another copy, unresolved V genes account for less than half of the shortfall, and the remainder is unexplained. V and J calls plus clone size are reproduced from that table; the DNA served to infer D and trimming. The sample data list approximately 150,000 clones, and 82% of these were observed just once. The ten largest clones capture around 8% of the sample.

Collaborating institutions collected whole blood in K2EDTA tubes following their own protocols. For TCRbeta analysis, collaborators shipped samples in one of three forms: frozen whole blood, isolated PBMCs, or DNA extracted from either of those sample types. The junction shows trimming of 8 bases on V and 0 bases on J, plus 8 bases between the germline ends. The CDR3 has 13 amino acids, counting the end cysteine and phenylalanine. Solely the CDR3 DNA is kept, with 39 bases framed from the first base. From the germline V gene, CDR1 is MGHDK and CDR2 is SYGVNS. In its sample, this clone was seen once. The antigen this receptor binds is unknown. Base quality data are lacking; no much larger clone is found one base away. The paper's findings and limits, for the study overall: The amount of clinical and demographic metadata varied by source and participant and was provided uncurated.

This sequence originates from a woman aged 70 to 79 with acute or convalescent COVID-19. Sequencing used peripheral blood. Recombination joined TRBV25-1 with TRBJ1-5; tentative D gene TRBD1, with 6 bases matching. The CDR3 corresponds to CASGQYSNQPQHF. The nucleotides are TGTGCCAGCGGACAGTATAGCAATCAGCCCCAGCATTTT.